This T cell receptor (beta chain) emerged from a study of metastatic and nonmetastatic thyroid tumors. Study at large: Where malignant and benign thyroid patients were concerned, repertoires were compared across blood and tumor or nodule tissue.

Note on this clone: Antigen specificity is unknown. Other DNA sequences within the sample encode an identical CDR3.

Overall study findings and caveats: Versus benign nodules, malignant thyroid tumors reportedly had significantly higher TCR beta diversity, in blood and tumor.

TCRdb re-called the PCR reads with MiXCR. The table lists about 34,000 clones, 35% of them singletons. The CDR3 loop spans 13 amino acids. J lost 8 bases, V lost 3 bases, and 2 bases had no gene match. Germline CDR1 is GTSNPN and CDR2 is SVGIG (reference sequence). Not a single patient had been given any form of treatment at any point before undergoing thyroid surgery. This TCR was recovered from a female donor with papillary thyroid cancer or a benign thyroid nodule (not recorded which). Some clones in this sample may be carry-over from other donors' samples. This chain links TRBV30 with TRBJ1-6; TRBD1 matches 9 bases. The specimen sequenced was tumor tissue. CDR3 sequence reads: CAWSRQGDSPLHF. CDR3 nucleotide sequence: TGTGCCTGGAGCCGACAGGGGGATTCACCCCTCCACTTT.